Given below is one T cell receptor beta chain in context. This clonotype appeared a few times. The clone's antigen remains unknown. Per-base qualities were not stored, and no clone one base away is much larger. This sample is drawn from a study of human T cells and chemical hapten exposure (dated by TCRdb to the early 2020s). Study-wide context: For sensitization, 2% DPC in acetone was applied to a 2 cm by 2 cm area of upper inner arm skin. The study tracked peripheral blood TCR repertoire changes in vivo during primary and secondary sensitization to the hapten diphenylcyclopropenone (DPC) in alopecia patients. The mostly female patient cohort included alopecia areata with under or over 50% scalp involvement, alopecia totalis and alopecia universalis. Blood samples were taken from patients before sensitization (week 0) and at 2, 6 and about 24 weeks after DPC sensitization. Under 30 alopecia patients gave blood for TCR sequencing at one to four time points (pre-sensitization, 2, 6 and 24 weeks). Patch testing was done on the upper back using Finn chambers containing 0.01% DPC, and results were scored after 6 days according to International Contact Dermatitis Research Group standards. Patients additionally received weekly therapeutic DPC doses to the scalp throughout the approximately 22-week study period. Libraries were pooled for sequencing, and per-sample TCR yields varied mainly because of small differences in library volumes within the pool.

CDR1 and CDR2 are drawn from the germline V gene: MDHEN, SYDVKM. V and J are trimmed by 3 bases and 11 bases, and the gene matches miss 5 bases of the junction. The CDR3 contains 14 residues, cysteine and phenylalanine counted. CDR3 DNA only is kept here, 42 bases in frame from base 1. What this sample's time point label stands for: patch test 1, 2 weeks after DPC sensitization. The treatment or condition label of this sample denotes: therapeutic diphenylcyclopropenone sensitization with weekly scalp DPC. At each patch-test visit, blood was drawn before the patch test was applied. Patients were eligible if aged 18 to 70, diagnosed with alopecia and judged suitable for DPC therapy, and pregnant patients were excluded. Total RNA was isolated from unfractionated whole blood collected in Tempus Blood RNA tubes. Study-wide findings and limitations: After repeated subsampling, changes were observed in the strength of the expansion versus patch-test correlation and in the threshold at which the correlation became significant. Because all patients had alopecia, a presumed autoimmune disease, the immune response of the patients might differ from that of healthy individuals. The number of PT1 expanded TCRs positively correlated with patch test score, significant at thresholds 8, 16 and 32 but not 4. Expanded TCRs formed significantly more large CDR3 similarity clusters than pre-sensitization or healthy control sets, consistent with antigen-driven responses. DPC sensitization did not change how many TCRs were above 1 in 1000 frequency, and no evidence was found of alterations in global repertoire structure.

The method behind the library was RACE. Sequencing relied on a NextSeq 500. Library preparation attached unique molecular identifiers to individual cDNA molecules for quantitative, reproducible TCR counting. For every blood RNA sample, sequencing covered both the TCR alpha and TCR beta chains. The authors' pipeline ran thus. A median of around 100,000 TCRs per sample was observed, with a range of 23,224 to 690,600. V, J and CDR3 annotation of the TCR reads was carried out using the Decombinator software suite. For PS versus PT1 abundance plots, all samples were subsampled to the same number of TCRs (28,000). Expanded TCRs were defined as absent before sensitization and observed at least eight times at the 2-week time point. Clones were called with MiXCR by TCRdb after fastp trimmed the public reads at Q25, and only in-frame beta chains were retained. A single entry per CDR3 protein holds the most common genes and DNA from its merged rows. It is TCRdb's table, rather than the study itself, that gives the V and J calls and clone size. Within this sample are some 82,000 distinct CDR3 sequences, with around 10% of them counted one time only. Of the sample, 4% to 5.5% is held by the ten largest clones.

The specimen was whole blood, collected in connection with sensitization to the hapten diphenylcyclopropenone (DPC). The sequence was obtained from a woman between 45 and 65 years old with alopecia areata. Some clones in this sample may be carry-over from other donors' samples. The chain employs TRBV28 and TRBJ1-5, with 12 bases aligning to TRBD1. The DNA reads as follows: TGTGCCAGCAGTTTGCCCGGGACAGGGGGCGCCCAGCATTTT. It encodes CASSLPGTGGAQHF.